Shown below are 25 T cell receptor beta chains from a single sample sequenced in a study of CD8 T cells in ankylosing spondylitis. TCRdb redid the calling of the 5' RACE reads with MiXCR, one entry per CDR3 protein. Of approximately 240,000 distinct CDR3 sequences detected, 20% to 30% appear once; the ten largest clones hold around 0.64%. The specimen sequenced was blood, either unsorted or a sorted T cell fraction (not recorded which). The source of these receptors is a male donor with ankylosing spondylitis or in good health (not recorded which).

This clonotype occurred many times. The genes are TRBV7-9 and TRBJ2-3; D ambiguous. The CDR3 runs to 14 residues. V was trimmed by 1 base and J by 5 bases, leaving 10 bases between them. In germline, CDR1 is SEHNR, CDR2 FQNEAQ (reference sequence). CDR3 amino acids: CASSLGLPGDTQYF. The CDR3 DNA sequence: TGTGCCAGCAGCTTAGGGCTGCCGGGAGATACGCAGTATTTT.

A few counts support this clonotype. The CDR3 DNA reads as TGCGCCAGCAGGGCGTTGGAGACCCAGTACTTC. The encoded protein is CASRALETQYF. The rearrangement links TRBV5-1 to TRBJ2-5; D not resolved. Trimming removed 5 bases from V and 5 bases from J, with 7 bases in between. The CDR3 contains 11 residues. The germline gives CDR1 SGHRS, CDR2 YFSETQ.

At least ten counts were recorded for this clonotype. The chain carries TRBV11-2 and TRBJ2-3; the match to TRBD1 covers 7 bases. In germline, CDR1 is SGHAT, CDR2 FQNNGV. The length of the CDR3 is 16 residues. The junction had 8 bases not matched to a gene; V was cut back by 4 bases and J by 1 base. DNA for the CDR3: TGTGCCAGCAGCTACGACAGGGTAGGCGGCACAGATACGCAGTATTTT. Translated: CASSYDRVGGTDTQYF.

This clonotype was detected ten times or more. The rearrangement links TRBV11-2 to TRBJ2-1; D tentatively reads TRBD1 or TRBD2 (6 bases each). This CDR3 spans 16 amino acids. V gave up 2 bases and J gave up 0 bases, with 11 bases separating them. CDR1 SGHAT and CDR2 FQNNGV come from the germline V gene. The CDR3: CASSLRGPSSYNEQFF. The CDR3 DNA reads as TGTGCCAGCAGCTTACGGGGGCCGAGCTCCTACAATGAGCAGTTCTTC.

The DNA of the CDR3 is TGTGCCAGCCGTTCCCTGGGGGCACGCCCCTACGAGCAGTACTTC. Translating it yields CASRSLGARPYEQYF. The V call is TRBV12-3 or TRBV12-4, the J call TRBJ2-7, with D perhaps TRBD1 (6 bases). The CDR3 has 15 amino acids. Trimming cost V 8 bases and J 2 bases, with 19 bases left between them.

This chain uses TRBV20-1 with TRBJ2-7, with D tentatively TRBD2 (6 bases). Germline lookup yields CDR1 DFQATT and CDR2 SNEGSKA (reference sequence). V lost 0 bases and J 0 bases, leaving 12 bases between the germline ends. This CDR3 region has 15 residues. The CDR3 spells CSARDGGEPSYEQYF. The CDR3 DNA follows: TGCAGTGCTAGAGATGGCGGGGAGCCCTCCTACGAGCAGTACTTC.

This clonotype was detected many times. The chain has TRBV29-1 and TRBJ1-1; D possibly corresponds to TRBD1 (6 bases). CDR1 is SQVTM, CDR2 ANQGSEA, per germline. The CDR3 spans 12 residues. V gave up 7 bases and J gave up 8 bases, with 17 bases separating them. This CDR3 reads CSALRGGSEAFF. The DNA for the CDR3 is TGCAGCGCCTTGAGGGGGGGTAGCGAAGCTTTCTTT.

This clonotype came up a few times. The rearrangement joins TRBV10-3 to TRBJ1-5; 10 nucleotides line up with TRBD1. Germline V gene data show CDR1 as ENHRY and CDR2 as SYGVKD. J gave up 5 bases and V 10 bases, and 11 bases lay outside the gene matches. This CDR3 contains 15 residues. Here the CDR3 DNA reads TGTGCCACCTCCACCGGGACAGGGGATCATCAGCCCCAGCATTTT. Protein product: CATSTGTGDHQPQHF.

At least ten counts were recorded for this clonotype. This sequence joins TRBV20-1 and TRBJ2-3, with D possibly being TRBD2 (6 bases). V was cut by 5 bases and J by 0 bases, with 9 bases left in between. The CDR3 has 13 amino acids. Germline CDR1 DFQATT, CDR2 SNEGSKA (reference sequence). CDR3 DNA: TGCAGTGCTCCGCGGGGTAGCACAGATACGCAGTATTTT. This codes for CSAPRGSTDTQYF.

This clonotype was recorded many times. CDR3 sequence (DNA): TGTGCCAGCAGCTTAGGTCTTTCCCGGGGGGAGCAGTTCTTC. This codes for CASSLGLSRGEQFF. The chain employs TRBV11-2 and TRBJ2-1; a weak D match, TRBD2 (6 bases). V dropped 1 base and J dropped 10 bases, with 14 bases sitting between them. The CDR3 contains 14 residues. Germline CDR1 reads SGHAT; CDR2 reads FQNNGV.

This clonotype appeared a few times. This chain uses TRBV2 with TRBJ1-2; 10 bases map to TRBD1. Trimming cost V 2 bases and J 3 bases; bases outside gene matches: 6. This CDR3 is 16 amino acids long. CDR1 is SNHLY and CDR2 is FYNNEI in the germline V gene. The CDR3 DNA reads as TGTGCCAGCAGTGAACTTCGAGGGACAGGGGACTATGGCTACACCTTC. It yields the protein CASSELRGTGDYGYTF.

Only a few counts were recorded for this clonotype. The chain couples TRBV10-2 to TRBJ2-7, with D uncertain. The CDR3 has 14 amino acids. V was cut by 7 bases and J by 3 bases, with 16 bases left in between. The germline V gene encodes CDR1 WSHSY and CDR2 SAAADI. The CDR3 DNA reads as TGCGCCAGCAATCCGTACTTCGATCGCTACGAGCAGTACTTC. It is translated as CASNPYFDRYEQYF.

This clonotype was observed many times. This rearrangement joins TRBV4-1 to TRBJ2-1, with 9 positions matching TRBD2. J was trimmed by 9 bases and V by 0 bases; bases with no gene match: 9. Germline V gene lookup returns CDR1 MGHRA and CDR2 YSYEKL. The CDR3 has 16 amino acids. The CDR3, as DNA: TGCGCCAGCAGCCAAGATGCGGGGGGGCCCCTAATTGAGCAGTTCTTC. As protein: CASSQDAGGPLIEQFF.

This clonotype was recorded at least ten times. The gene calls are TRBV18 and TRBJ2-7; D gene unclear. Trimming took off 2 bases at V and 2 bases at J, with 10 bases between the two ends. The CDR3 spans 14 residues. Per the germline V gene, CDR1 is KGHSH and CDR2 is LQKENI. For the CDR3, the DNA is TGTGCCAGCTCACCAGGAGTGCAGACCTACGAGCAGTACTTC. Residues: CASSPGVQTYEQYF.

The chain carries TRBV12-3 or TRBV12-4 and TRBJ1-6; tentatively, D is TRBD1 (6 bases). The CDR3 runs to 15 residues. V lost 3 bases to trimming and J lost 10 bases, with 16 bases between them. The CDR3, as DNA: TGTGCCAGCAGTTTCGGGGGCGGGGGCGAGTCACCCCTCCACTTT. Its translation: CASSFGGGGESPLHF.

This clonotype was seen ten or more times. The chain combines TRBV10-3 with TRBJ1-1; D remains unclear. The CDR3 loop spans 15 amino acids. The germline V and J ends were trimmed by 10 bases and 1 base, with 19 bases remaining between them. Looked up from germline, CDR1 is ENHRY and CDR2 is SYGVKD. CDR3 region: CATDNARTQNTEAFF. CDR3 coding DNA: TGTGCCACCGACAATGCCCGAACTCAGAACACTGAAGCTTTCTTT.

The genes are TRBV20-1 and TRBJ2-7, with D possibly TRBD2 on 6 matching bases. The CDR3 extends over 18 amino acids. The germline V gene encodes CDR1 DFQATT and CDR2 SNEGSKA (reference sequence). With 8 bases removed from V and 3 bases from J, the gap between germline ends came to 32 bases. CDR3 loop: CSSLPWGLAASSLYEQYF. The CDR3 region has the DNA TGCAGTTCCCTCCCGTGGGGACTTGCAGCCTCATCCCTCTACGAGCAGTACTTC.

The sample holds many counts of this clonotype. The V gene is TRBV7-8, the J gene TRBJ1-4; 7 bases agree with TRBD1. CDR3 length equals 15 residues. CDR1 and CDR2 (germline): SGHVS, FQNEAQ. Trimming at V came to 4 bases and at J to 7 bases, leaving 9 bases not matched to a gene. CDR3 loop: CASSSLNRGGEKLFF. The CDR3 nucleotides read TGTGCCAGCAGCTCCCTCAACAGGGGAGGTGAAAAACTGTTTTTT.

In its sample, this clonotype was seen a few times. The chain joins TRBV29-1 to TRBJ2-7; possible D gene TRBD2, 5 bases. The germline gives CDR1 SQVTM, CDR2 ANQGSEA. The V end lost 0 bases, the J end lost 3 bases, and 15 bases lay between the germline ends. CDR3 length equals 15 residues. The CDR3 nucleotides are TGCAGCGTTGAAGATCTCTCGTTTGAGGGCTACGAGCAGTACTTC. Translation gives CSVEDLSFEGYEQYF.

This clonotype was detected ten times or more. This chain connects TRBV2 to TRBJ1-1; D not certain. The germline V gene has CDR1 SNHLY and CDR2 FYNNEI. Trimming cost V 6 bases and J 5 bases, with 13 bases left between them. The CDR3 consists of 13 residues. CDR3 DNA: TGTGCCAGCAGCGACCCCGGGGAGACTGAAGCTTTCTTT. Encoded protein: CASSDPGETEAFF.

The chain combines TRBV25-1 with TRBJ2-7, with D maybe TRBD1 (5 bases). Germline CDR1 and CDR2: MGHDK and SYGVNS. The CDR3 extends over 17 amino acids. V lost 4 bases, J lost 0 bases, and 19 bases lay in between. CDR3: CASSAPSGPGSSYEQYF. CDR3 bases: TGTGCCAGCAGTGCCCCATCAGGGCCAGGAAGCTCCTACGAGCAGTACTTC.

This clonotype occurred many times. This chain links TRBV24-1 with TRBJ2-1; tentative D call: TRBD1 (5 bases). The CDR3 loop spans 14 amino acids. Germline values: CDR1 KGHDR, CDR2 SFDVKD. With 3 bases removed from V and 5 bases from J, the gap between germline ends came to 10 bases. The CDR3 loop reads CATSDTDSHNEQFF. The CDR3 DNA reads as TGTGCCACCAGTGATACCGACAGTCACAATGAGCAGTTCTTC.

This clonotype occurred many times. The gene calls are TRBV6-2 or TRBV6-3 and TRBJ2-5; D is perhaps TRBD1 (6 bases). The germline gives CDR1 MNHEY, CDR2 SVGEGT. V lost 4 bases, J lost 2 bases, and 11 bases lay in between. This CDR3 spans 14 amino acids. CDR3 region: CASSLGARQETQYF. The CDR3 region has the DNA TGTGCCAGCAGTTTGGGGGCGCGTCAAGAGACCCAGTACTTC.

The gene calls are TRBV12-3 or TRBV12-4 and TRBJ1-6; the D gene is possibly TRBD1 (5 bases). The CDR3 length is 14 residues. The V gene lost 2 bases and the J gene lost 7 bases, with 9 bases spanning the gap. CDR3 residues: CASSLKGMNSPLHF. The CDR3 coding sequence is TGTGCCAGCAGTTTAAAGGGGATGAATTCACCCCTCCACTTT.

This clonotype was recorded many times. This chain connects TRBV2 to TRBJ1-1; the D is unclear. Between the trimmed V and J ends, which lost 8 bases and 4 bases, there was a span of 8 bases. This CDR3 region has 11 residues. Germline V gene lookup returns CDR1 SNHLY and CDR2 FYNNEI. As DNA, the CDR3 is TGTGCCAGCTTAGGAGCCACTGAAGCTTTCTTT. Translating it yields CASLGATEAFF.